The rows below give T cell receptor beta chains drawn from one sample of a study of metastatic and nonmetastatic thyroid tumors. TCRdb redid the clone calls on the PCR reads using MiXCR. The table lists 25,000 to 40,000 clones, roughly a fifth of them singletons, with about 22% in the top ten. Sequencing was done on a sample of blood. Receptors were obtained from a female donor with papillary thyroid cancer or a benign thyroid nodule (not recorded which). Some clones in this sample may be carry-over from other donors' samples. Each CDR3 is given with its conserved first and last residue. Fields, in order: V gene, D gene, clone size, J gene, CDR3 DNA, CDR3 protein. The D gene is left open where the match is weak. The listing skips clone size in some rows; elsewhere it reads once, few, many or a size class.

>TRBV19|-|-|TRBJ1-5
TGTGCCAGTAGTACCCCTGTGCATCAGCCCCAGCATTTT
CASSTPVHQPQHF
>TRBV7-9|-|many|TRBJ2-5
TGTGCCAGCAGCTTAGCGACAGGGAGGGGAGAGACCCAGTACTTC
CASSLATGRGETQYF
>TRBV7-3|-|many|TRBJ1-1
TGTGCCAGCAGCTTAGGGTCTTTGTTGAACACTGAAGCTTTCTTT
CASSLGSLLNTEAFF
>TRBV6-1|-|few|TRBJ2-2
TGTGCCAGCATAGATCTAACCGGGGAGCTGTTTTTT
CASIDLTGELFF
>TRBV6-5|TRBD1|-|TRBJ2-1
TGTGCCAGCAGTGACCCGAGGGGACAGGTTTTTTTAAATGAGCAGTTCTTC
CASSDPRGQVFLNEQFF
>TRBV5-5|TRBD2|many|TRBJ2-5
TGTGCCAGCAGCTTTCGCCTAGCGGGGGGGCAAGAGACCCAGTACTTC
CASSFRLAGGQETQYF
>TRBV7-2|-|medium-sized|TRBJ2-7
TGTGCCAGCAGCCTTTCCGGGGAACCCTACGAGCAGTACTTC
CASSLSGEPYEQYF
>TRBV6-1|-|medium-sized|TRBJ2-7
TGTGCCAGCAGTCAAACTTCGGCCGAGCAGTACTTC
CASSQTSAEQYF
>TRBV6-4|TRBD2|-|TRBJ2-1
TGTGCCAGCAGTGACTCTGCAGGGACTAGCCATGAGCAGTTCTTC
CASSDSAGTSHEQFF
>TRBV20-1|-|many|TRBJ2-5
TGCAGTGCTAGAAAGGGAGGACCCCAAGAGACCCAGTACTTC
CSARKGGPQETQYF
>TRBV5-1|-|many|TRBJ1-2
TGCGCCAGCAGCTTACAACAGGGCAACGGTGGCTACACCTTC
CASSLQQGNGGYTF
>TRBV11-2|-|many|TRBJ1-5
TGTGCCAGCAGCTTAGATACCCATCAGCCCCAGCATTTT
CASSLDTHQPQHF
>TRBV6-2/TRBV6-3|-|few|TRBJ1-6
TGTGCCAGCAGCGCCGGGACGGATTCACCCCTCCACTTT
CASSAGTDSPLHF
>TRBV7-2|-|many|TRBJ1-4
TGTGCCAGCAGCCCCCAGGGTGCAACTAATGAAAAACTGTTTTTT
CASSPQGATNEKLFF
>TRBV5-1|TRBD1|many|TRBJ1-1
TGCGCCAGCAGCTCTGGGACAGGGAAGGACACTGAAGCTTTCTTT
CASSSGTGKDTEAFF
>TRBV5-1|TRBD2|many|TRBJ2-1
TGCGCCAGCAGCTTGAGTAGCGGGGGGGCTTACAATGAGCAGTTCTTC
CASSLSSGGAYNEQFF
>TRBV6-1|-|-|TRBJ2-7
TGTGCCACTCGGACGGGGAGCTCCTACGAGCAGTACTTC
CATRTGSSYEQYF
>TRBV7-3|-|many|TRBJ1-6
TGTGCCAGCAGCTTCGGCAGGGAAGGGTCACCCCTCCACTTT
CASSFGREGSPLHF
>TRBV6-1|-|few|TRBJ2-7
TGTGCCAGCAGTCCCCTGGACGGGCCGCATATCTACGAGCAGTACTTC
CASSPLDGPHIYEQYF
>TRBV6-1|-|few|TRBJ1-5
TGTGCCAGCAGTGAAGCTTGGGGGGGAAATCAGCCCCAGCATTTT
CASSEAWGGNQPQHF
>TRBV12-3/TRBV12-4|-|-|TRBJ2-1
TGTGCCAGCAGTCCCTCAGACAATGAGCAGTTCTTC
CASSPSDNEQFF
>TRBV5-1|-|many|TRBJ2-3
TGCGCCAGCAGCTCCTGGGTAGGAGCAGATACGCAGTATTTT
CASSSWVGADTQYF
>TRBV5-6|TRBD2|many|TRBJ2-2
TGTGCCAGCAGCGAGGAGGGACTAGCGCCGAACACCGGGGAGCTGTTTTTT
CASSEEGLAPNTGELFF
>TRBV27|TRBD1|many|TRBJ2-5
TGTGCCAGCAGTTTAAGTGGCAGGGGGCCCCAAGAGACCCAGTACTTC
CASSLSGRGPQETQYF
>TRBV28|-|-|TRBJ1-6
TGTGCCAGCAGAGTAGGGCGGACGAATTCACCCCTCCACTTT
CASRVGRTNSPLHF
>TRBV9|TRBD2|-|TRBJ2-5
TGTGCCAGCAGCACCAATGACCTAGCGGGGACCCAGTACTTC
CASSTNDLAGTQYF
>TRBV20-1|-|-|TRBJ2-7
TGCAGTGCTAGAGGGGAGAAGGTGGCCTACGAGCAGTACTTC
CSARGEKVAYEQYF
>TRBV6-4|TRBD1|once|TRBJ2-1
TGTGCCAGCAGTGACGGACAGGAACACAATGAGCAGTTCTTC
CASSDGQEHNEQFF